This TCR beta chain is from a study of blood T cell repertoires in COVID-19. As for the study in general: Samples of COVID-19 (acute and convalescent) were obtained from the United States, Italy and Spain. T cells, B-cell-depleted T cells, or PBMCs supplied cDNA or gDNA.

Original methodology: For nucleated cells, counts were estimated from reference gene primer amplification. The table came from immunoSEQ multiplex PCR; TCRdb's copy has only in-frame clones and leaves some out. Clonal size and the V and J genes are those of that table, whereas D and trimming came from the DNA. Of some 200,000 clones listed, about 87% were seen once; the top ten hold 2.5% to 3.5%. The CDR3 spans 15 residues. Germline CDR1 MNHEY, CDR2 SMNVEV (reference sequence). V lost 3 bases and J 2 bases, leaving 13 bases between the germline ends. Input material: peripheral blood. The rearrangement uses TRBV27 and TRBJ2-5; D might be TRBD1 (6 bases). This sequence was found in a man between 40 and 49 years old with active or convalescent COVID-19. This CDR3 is CASSLLTGTQETQYF. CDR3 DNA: TGTGCCAGCAGTTTGTTGACAGGAACACAAGAGACCCAGTACTTC.